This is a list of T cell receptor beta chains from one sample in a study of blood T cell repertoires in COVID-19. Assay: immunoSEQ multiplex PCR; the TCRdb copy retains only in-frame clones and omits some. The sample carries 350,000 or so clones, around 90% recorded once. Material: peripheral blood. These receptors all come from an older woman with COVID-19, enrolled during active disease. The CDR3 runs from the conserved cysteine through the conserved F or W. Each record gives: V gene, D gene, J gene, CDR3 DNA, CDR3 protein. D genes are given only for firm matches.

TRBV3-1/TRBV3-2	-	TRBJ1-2	TGTGCCAGCAGTCGTACAAATAACTATGGCTACACCTTC	CASSRTNNYGYTF
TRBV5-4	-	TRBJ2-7	TGTGCCAGCGGCCCAGCCACAGGGACGGACTACGAGCAGTACTTC	CASGPATGTDYEQYF
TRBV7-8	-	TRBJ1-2	TGTGCCAGCAGCTTAGGTAGCTATGGCTACACCTTC	CASSLGSYGYTF
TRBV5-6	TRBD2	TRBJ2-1	TGTGCCAGCAGCTTGGCAGCTAGCGGTGTTGTCTCCTACAATGAGCAGTTCTTC	CASSLAASGVVSYNEQFF
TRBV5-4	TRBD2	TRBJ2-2	TGTGCCAGCAGCTTGATGGGGAGGGGAATAGCCGGGGAGCTGTTTTTT	CASSLMGRGIAGELFF
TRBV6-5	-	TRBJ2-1	TGTGCCAGCAGTTACTCGAAGAGGAATGAGCAGTTCTTC	CASSYSKRNEQFF
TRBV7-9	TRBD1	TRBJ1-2	TGTGCCAGCAGCTTATCTCCAGGGGGCTATGGCTACACCTTC	CASSLSPGGYGYTF
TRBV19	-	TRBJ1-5	TGTGCCAGTAGTATCACGGGGGACTTATATAGCAATCAGCCCCAGCATTTT	CASSITGDLYSNQPQHF
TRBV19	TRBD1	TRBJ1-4	TGTGCCAGTAGTATCGCAGGGGGAGCCCTAATCGCTAATGAAAAACTGTTTTTT	CASSIAGGALIANEKLFF
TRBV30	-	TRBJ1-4	TGTGCCGGACGCGGGATTCAAATCTTCGCTAATGAAAAACTGTTTTTT	CAGRGIQIFANEKLFF
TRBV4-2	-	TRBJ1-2	TGTGCCAGCAGCCAAGATCGAACAGCCGGCTATGGCTACACCTTC	CASSQDRTAGYGYTF
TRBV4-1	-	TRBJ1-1	TGCGCCAGCAGCCAGATGTACGGGACACCACCATCTGGAGCTTTCTTT	CASSQMYGTPPSGAFF